The entry below gives a single TCR beta chain sequence along with its context. The antigen is undetermined. Produced via immunoSEQ multiplex PCR; TCRdb's table is partial and in-frame only. The sample includes over a million clones, 95% to 97% of them seen just once. This CDR3 has 13 amino acids. Germline CDR1 reads SGHNT; CDR2 reads YYREEE (reference sequence). Germline trimming cut 5 bases from V and 2 bases from J; bases unmatched to any gene: 2. This sample is part of a study of shared clonotypes between healthy human individuals. About the research overall: Each donor's CD4 naive and CD4 memory cells filled three plates apiece, CD8 naive two, and CD8 memory one.

Healthy adults negative for HIV, lacking recent acute infections or vaccinations, served as donors. Whole-study results and caveats: Clonotypes shared by all four sorted-subset donors had higher generation probabilities than non-shared clonotypes.

The sequence derives from a man aged 25-40 years in good health. This chain links TRBV5-4 with TRBJ2-7; TRBD2 agrees at 9 bases. What was sequenced was naive CD4+ T cells sorted from blood. Stated subset: CD45RA+ positively selected. The CDR3, as DNA: TGTGCCAGCAGTATAGCGGGAGCCTACGAGCAGTACTTC. Translating it yields CASSIAGAYEQYF.